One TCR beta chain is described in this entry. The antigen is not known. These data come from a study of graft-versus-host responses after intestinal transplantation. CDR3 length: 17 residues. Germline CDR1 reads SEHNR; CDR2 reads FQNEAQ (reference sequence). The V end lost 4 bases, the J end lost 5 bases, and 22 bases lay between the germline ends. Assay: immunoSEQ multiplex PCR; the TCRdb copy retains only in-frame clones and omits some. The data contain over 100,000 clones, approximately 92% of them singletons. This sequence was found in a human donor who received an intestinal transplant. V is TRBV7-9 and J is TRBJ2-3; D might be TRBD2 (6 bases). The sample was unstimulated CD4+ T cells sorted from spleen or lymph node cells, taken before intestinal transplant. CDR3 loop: CASSSRAGIDTVDTQYF. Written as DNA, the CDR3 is TGTGCCAGCAGCTCAAGGGCGGGAATCGACACGGTAGATACGCAGTATTTT.